This TCR beta chain was documented in a study of shared clonotypes between healthy human individuals. Study-level background: Serving as donors were two women and three men, whose ages spanned 18 to 49.

The CDR3 has 16 residues. The ends were cut back, 1 base at V and 8 bases at J, with 19 bases in the middle. Per the germline V gene, CDR1 is SGHVS and CDR2 is FQNEAQ. Once extracted for a subset, genomic DNA was divided evenly among several immunoSEQ plates. TCRdb's copy holds only in-frame clones and misses some; the assay was immunoSEQ multiplex PCR. This sample has fewer than 600,000 clones; 79% occur once, and the top ten carry 10% to 15%. The sequenced sample was PBMCs. The sequence was obtained from a woman in her forties in good health. Some clones in this sample may be carry-over from other donors' samples. V is TRBV7-8 and J is TRBJ2-3; D might be TRBD1 or TRBD2, each matching 6 bases. Here the CDR3 DNA reads TGTGCCAGCAGCTTAGGACGACGGGGGCCGAGGGGTACGCAGTATTTT. It yields the protein CASSLGRRGPRGTQYF. Full variable domain (missing parts from reference TRBV7-8 and TRBJ2-3): GAGVSQSPRYKVAKRGQDVALRCDPISGHVSLFWYQQALGQGPEFLTYFQNEAQLDKSGLPSDRFFAERPEGSVSTLKIQRTQQEDSAVYLCASSLGRRGPRGTQYFGPGTRLTVL.